This T cell receptor (beta chain) was captured in a study of Ad26.COV2.S vaccination and SARS-CoV-2 variants. The germline V gene encodes CDR1 DFQATT and CDR2 SNEGSKA (reference sequence). V shed 3 bases and J 8 bases; nucleotides not matched to a gene: 9. The CDR3 covers 13 residues. The assay was immunoSEQ multiplex PCR, and TCRdb's table has in-frame clones only and misses some. Altogether about 350,000 clones are present, about 88% being singletons, with the ten largest covering around 6.4%. Noted treatment: about 20 received Ad26.COV2.S at low or high dose, single or two shots; roughly five received placebo; per-sample allocation not given. Sampling was done on day 63 after the first vaccine or placebo injection. Only one count was recorded for this clone.

The starting material was peripheral blood, obtained in a trial of Ad26.COV2.S vaccine versus placebo. V is TRBV20-1 and J is TRBJ1-2, with 7 bases aligning to TRBD1. The receptor was isolated from a person aged 18-65 years who received the Ad26.COV2.S COVID-19 vaccine or a placebo. CDR3 residues: CSASGTGVHGYTF. For the CDR3, the DNA is TGCAGTGCTAGTGGTACAGGGGTCCACGGCTACACCTTC.